One TCR beta chain is described in this entry. The data were taken from a study of blood T cell repertoires in COVID-19. Study as a whole: From T cells, B-cell-depleted T cells, or PBMCs came the material, which was cDNA or gDNA.

Germline trimming cut 3 bases from V and 12 bases from J; bases unmatched to any gene: 9. The CDR3 contains 13 residues. Looked up from germline, CDR1 is LNHDA and CDR2 is SQIVND (reference sequence). Original processing methods: How many nucleated cells were present was estimated from reference gene primer amplification. Assay used: immunoSEQ multiplex PCR; TCRdb lists only in-frame clones, some missing. The V and J calls and clone size come from that table; D and trimming were worked out from the DNA. The sample shows roughly 150,000 clones, 75% to 90% of them seen only once. Everyone who took part was roughly 18 to 100 years old, and they came from some 23 US areas. People in the exposed group encountered a COVID-19 case within 2 weeks before entering the study.

Sequencing was carried out using PBMCs or T cells enriched from blood (not recorded which). This sequence was found in a woman aged 40 to 50 who had been exposed to COVID-19. V and J are TRBV19 and TRBJ2-7; 9 bases are shared with TRBD2. CDR3 in DNA: TGTGCCAGTAGTATGGAGACTAGCGGCAGACTGTACTTC. Translating gives CASSMETSGRLYF.